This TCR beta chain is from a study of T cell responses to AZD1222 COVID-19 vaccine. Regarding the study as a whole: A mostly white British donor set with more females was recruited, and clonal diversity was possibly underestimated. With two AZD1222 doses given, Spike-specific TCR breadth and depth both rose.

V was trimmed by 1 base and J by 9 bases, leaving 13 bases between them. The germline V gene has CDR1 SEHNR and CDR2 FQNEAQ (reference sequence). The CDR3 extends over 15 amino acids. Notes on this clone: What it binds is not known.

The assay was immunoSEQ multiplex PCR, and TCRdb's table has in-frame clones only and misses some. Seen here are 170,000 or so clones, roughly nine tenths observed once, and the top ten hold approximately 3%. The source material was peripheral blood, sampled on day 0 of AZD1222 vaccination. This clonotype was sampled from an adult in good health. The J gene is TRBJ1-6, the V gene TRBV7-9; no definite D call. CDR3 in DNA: TGTGCCAGCAGCTTAGGGGTAGGAATTGGTTCACCCCTCCACTTT. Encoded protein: CASSLGVGIGSPLHF.